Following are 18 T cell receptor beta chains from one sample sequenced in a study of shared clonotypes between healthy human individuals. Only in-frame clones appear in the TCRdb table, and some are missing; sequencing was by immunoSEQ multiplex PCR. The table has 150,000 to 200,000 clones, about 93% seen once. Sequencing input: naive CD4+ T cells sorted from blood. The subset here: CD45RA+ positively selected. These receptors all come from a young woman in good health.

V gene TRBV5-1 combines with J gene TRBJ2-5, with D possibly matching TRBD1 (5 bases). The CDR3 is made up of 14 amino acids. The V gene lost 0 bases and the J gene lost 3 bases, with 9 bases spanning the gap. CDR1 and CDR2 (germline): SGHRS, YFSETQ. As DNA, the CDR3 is TGCGCCAGCAGCTTGGGGGGCCCTAAAGAGACCCAGTACTTC. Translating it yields CASSLGGPKETQYF. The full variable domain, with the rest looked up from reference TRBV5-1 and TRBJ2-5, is KAGVTQTPRYLIKTRGQQVTLSCSPISGHRSVSWYQQTPGQGLQFLFEYFSETQRNKGNFPGRFSGRQFSNSRSEMNVSTLELGDSALYLCASSLGGPKETQYFGPGTRLLVL.

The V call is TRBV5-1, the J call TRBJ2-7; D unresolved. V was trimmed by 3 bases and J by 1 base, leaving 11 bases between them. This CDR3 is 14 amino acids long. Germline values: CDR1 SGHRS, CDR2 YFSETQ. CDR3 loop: CASSSQTDSYEQYF. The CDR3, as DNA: TGCGCCAGCAGCTCTCAGACCGATTCCTACGAGCAGTACTTC.

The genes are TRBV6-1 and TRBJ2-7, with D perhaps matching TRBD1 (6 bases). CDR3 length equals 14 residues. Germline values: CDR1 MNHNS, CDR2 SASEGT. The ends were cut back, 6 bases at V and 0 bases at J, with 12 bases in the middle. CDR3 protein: CASRDRQDSYEQYF. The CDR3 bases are TGTGCCAGCAGGGACAGACAAGACTCCTACGAGCAGTACTTC.

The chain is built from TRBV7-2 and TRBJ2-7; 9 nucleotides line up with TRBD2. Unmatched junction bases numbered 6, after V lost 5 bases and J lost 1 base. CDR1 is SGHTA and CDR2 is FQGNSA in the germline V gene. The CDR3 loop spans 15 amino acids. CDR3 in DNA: TGTGCCAGCAGCCCCGGGACTAGCAGGTCCTACGAGCAGTACTTC. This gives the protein CASSPGTSRSYEQYF.

The CDR3 DNA reads as TGCGCCAGCAGTTCCCCGACTAGCGGGATATACAATGAGCAGTTCTTC. Residues: CASSSPTSGIYNEQFF. This chain uses TRBV5-1 with TRBJ2-1; 11 nucleotides align to TRBD2. CDR1 and CDR2 from the germline V gene are SGHRS and YFSETQ. Trimming at V came to 5 bases and at J to 4 bases, leaving 8 bases not matched to a gene. The CDR3 runs 16 residues. Supplemented by reference TRBV5-1 and TRBJ2-1, the full variable domain reads KAGVTQTPRYLIKTRGQQVTLSCSPISGHRSVSWYQQTPGQGLQFLFEYFSETQRNKGNFPGRFSGRQFSNSRSEMNVSTLELGDSALYLCASSSPTSGIYNEQFFGPGTRLTVL.

CDR3 in DNA: TGTGCCAGCAGCCGTCAGGCCGGAGAGCAGTACTTC. It translates to CASSRQAGEQYF. The chain uses TRBV6-5 and TRBJ2-7; D not resolved. There are 12 residues in the CDR3. Deletions cut 6 bases from V and 7 bases from J, with 13 bases between. Germline V CDR1 and CDR2: MNHEY, SVGAGI.

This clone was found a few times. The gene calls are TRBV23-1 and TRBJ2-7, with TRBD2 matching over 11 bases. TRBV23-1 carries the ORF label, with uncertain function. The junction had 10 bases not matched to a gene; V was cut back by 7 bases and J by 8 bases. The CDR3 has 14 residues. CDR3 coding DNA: TGCGCCAGCACACCGGGACTAGCGGTTCACCAGCAGTACTTC. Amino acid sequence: CASTPGLAVHQQYF.

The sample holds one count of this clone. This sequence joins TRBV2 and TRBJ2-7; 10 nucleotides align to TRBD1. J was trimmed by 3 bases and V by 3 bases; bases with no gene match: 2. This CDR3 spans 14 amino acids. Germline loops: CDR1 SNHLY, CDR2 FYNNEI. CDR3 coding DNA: TGTGCCAGCAGTGACGGGACAGGGGACTACGAGCAGTACTTC. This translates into CASSDGTGDYEQYF.

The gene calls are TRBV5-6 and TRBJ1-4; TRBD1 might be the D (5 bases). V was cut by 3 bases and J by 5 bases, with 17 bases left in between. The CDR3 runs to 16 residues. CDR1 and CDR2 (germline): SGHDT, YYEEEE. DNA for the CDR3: TGTGCCAGCAGCTGGGGGACTGCCTCAAGAAATGAAAAACTGTTTTTT. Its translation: CASSWGTASRNEKLFF.

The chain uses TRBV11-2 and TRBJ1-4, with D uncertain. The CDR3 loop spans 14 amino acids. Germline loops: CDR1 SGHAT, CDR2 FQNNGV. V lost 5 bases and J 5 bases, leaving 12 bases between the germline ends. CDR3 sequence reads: CASSPHLENEKLFF. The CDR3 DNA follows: TGTGCCAGCAGCCCACACCTTGAGAATGAAAAACTGTTTTTT.

The CDR3 DNA reads TGTGCCAGCAGTTCCTATTCAGGTAGCAATCAGCCCCAGCATTTT. Translation gives CASSSYSGSNQPQHF. This chain joins TRBV6-5 and TRBJ1-5; D is unresolved. Germline assignment: CDR1 MNHEY and CDR2 SVGAGI. The length of the CDR3 is 15 residues. Trimming cost V 4 bases and J 0 bases, with 10 bases left between them.

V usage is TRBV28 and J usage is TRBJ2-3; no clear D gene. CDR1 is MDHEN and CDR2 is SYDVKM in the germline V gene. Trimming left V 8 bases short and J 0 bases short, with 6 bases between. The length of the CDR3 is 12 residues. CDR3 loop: CASRASTDTQYF. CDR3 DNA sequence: TGTGCCAGCCGGGCCAGCACAGATACGCAGTATTTT.

The CDR3 here is CAWSVRGTGYEQYF. CDR3 in DNA: TGTGCCTGGAGTGTACGAGGGACCGGGTACGAGCAGTACTTC. This chain joins TRBV30 and TRBJ2-7; D possibly matches TRBD1 or TRBD2 (5 bases each). The CDR3 is made up of 14 amino acids. The germline V gene has CDR1 GTSNPN and CDR2 SVGIG (reference sequence). Deletions cut 0 bases from V and 4 bases from J, with 13 bases between.

Written as DNA, the CDR3 is TGTGCCAGCAGCCCGAGGCTAGCGGTCCCCTATGAGCAGTTCTTC. Translated: CASSPRLAVPYEQFF. The genes are TRBV9 and TRBJ2-1; 7 bases agree with TRBD2. The CDR3 is 15 amino acids. From germline, CDR1 is SGDLS and CDR2 YYNGEE. V was clipped by 4 bases and J by 8 bases; unmatched bases: 12.

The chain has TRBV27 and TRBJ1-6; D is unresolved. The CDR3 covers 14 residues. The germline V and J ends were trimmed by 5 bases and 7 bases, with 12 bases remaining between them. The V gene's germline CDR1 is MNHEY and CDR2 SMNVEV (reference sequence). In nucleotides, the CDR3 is TGTGCCAGCAGTCCTAGGACGGACAATTCACCCCTCCACTTT. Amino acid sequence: CASSPRTDNSPLHF.

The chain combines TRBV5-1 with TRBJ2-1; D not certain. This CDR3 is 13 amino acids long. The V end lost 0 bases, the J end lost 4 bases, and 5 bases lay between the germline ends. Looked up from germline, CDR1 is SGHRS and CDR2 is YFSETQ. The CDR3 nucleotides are TGCGCCAGCAGCTTGGATTTGTACAATGAGCAGTTCTTC. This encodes CASSLDLYNEQFF.

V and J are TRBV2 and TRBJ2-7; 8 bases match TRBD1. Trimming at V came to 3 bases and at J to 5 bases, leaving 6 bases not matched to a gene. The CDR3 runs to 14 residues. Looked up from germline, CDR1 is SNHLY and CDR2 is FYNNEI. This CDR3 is CASSEDRAINEQYF. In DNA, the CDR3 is TGTGCCAGCAGTGAGGACAGGGCAATCAACGAGCAGTACTTC.

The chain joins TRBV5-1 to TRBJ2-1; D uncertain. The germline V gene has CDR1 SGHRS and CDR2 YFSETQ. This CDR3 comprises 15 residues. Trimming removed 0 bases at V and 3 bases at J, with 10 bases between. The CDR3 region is CASSLGTILYNEQFF. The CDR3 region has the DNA TGCGCCAGCAGCTTGGGGACGATCCTCTACAATGAGCAGTTCTTC.